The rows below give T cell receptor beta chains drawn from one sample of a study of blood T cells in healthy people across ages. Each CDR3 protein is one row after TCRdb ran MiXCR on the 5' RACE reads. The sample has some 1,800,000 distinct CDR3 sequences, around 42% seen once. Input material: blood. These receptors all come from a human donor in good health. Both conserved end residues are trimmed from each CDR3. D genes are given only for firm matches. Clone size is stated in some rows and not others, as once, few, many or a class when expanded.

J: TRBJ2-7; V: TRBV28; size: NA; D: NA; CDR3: ASSLWSDSSYEQY
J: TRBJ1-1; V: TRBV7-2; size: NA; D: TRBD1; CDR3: ASSFSGQGITEAF
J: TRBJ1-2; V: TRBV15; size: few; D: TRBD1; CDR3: ATSRDSIPDRGYGYT
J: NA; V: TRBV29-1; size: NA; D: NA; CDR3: SVTTGPSIYEQY
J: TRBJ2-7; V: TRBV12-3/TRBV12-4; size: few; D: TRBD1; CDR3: ASSIHDRGYEQY
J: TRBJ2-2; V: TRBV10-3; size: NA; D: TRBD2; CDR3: AIRPLAAGELF
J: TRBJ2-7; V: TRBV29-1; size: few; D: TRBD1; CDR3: SVEIFIGTETGEQY
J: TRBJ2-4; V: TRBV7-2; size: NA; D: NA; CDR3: ASSLDGNVPREQY
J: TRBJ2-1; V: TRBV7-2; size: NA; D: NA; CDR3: ATSGTPRAEQF
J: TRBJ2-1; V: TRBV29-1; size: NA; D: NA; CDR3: CVTRTLPYNEQF
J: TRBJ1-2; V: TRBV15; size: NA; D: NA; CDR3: ATSRASGGPNYGYT
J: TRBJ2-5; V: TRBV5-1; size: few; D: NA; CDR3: ASSFVGSRETQY
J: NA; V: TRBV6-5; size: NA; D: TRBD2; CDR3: ASSSDGGIEQY
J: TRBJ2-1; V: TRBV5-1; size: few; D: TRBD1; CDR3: ASSISGTAVYNEQF
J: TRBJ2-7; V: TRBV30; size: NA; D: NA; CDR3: AWSMVGYEQY
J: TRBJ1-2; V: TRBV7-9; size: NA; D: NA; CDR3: ASSPEGNNYGYT
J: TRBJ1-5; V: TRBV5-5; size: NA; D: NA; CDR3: ASSYTIQGIQPQH
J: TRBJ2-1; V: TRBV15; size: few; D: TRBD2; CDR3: ATSRELPAGVYNEQF
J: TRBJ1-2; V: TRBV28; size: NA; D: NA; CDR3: ASSLPQGIYT
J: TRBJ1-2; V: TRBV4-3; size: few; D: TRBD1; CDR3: ASSQDKGQGVGGYT
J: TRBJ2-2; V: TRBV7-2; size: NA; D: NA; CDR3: ASSLQAENTGELF
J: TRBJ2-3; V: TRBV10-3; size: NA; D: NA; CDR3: AISELWASSTDTQY
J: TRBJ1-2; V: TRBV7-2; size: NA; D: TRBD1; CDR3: ASSFRDRLSYGYT
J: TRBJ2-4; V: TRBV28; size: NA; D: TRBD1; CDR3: ASSSYRDRVGAKNIQY
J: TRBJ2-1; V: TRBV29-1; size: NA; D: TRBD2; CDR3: SVPWGTSGGDYNEQF
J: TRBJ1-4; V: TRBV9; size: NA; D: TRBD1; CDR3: ASSVGQGGFLREKLF
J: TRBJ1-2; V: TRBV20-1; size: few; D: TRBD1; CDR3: SAPQSGTGRDGYT
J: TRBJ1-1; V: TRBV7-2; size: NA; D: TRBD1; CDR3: ASSLGTGTTEVF
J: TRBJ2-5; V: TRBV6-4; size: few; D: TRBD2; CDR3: ASIKTSGDQETQY
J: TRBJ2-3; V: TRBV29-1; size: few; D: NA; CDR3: SARLAGGDTDTQY
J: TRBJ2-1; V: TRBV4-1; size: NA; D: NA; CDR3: ASSQVSGAYEQF
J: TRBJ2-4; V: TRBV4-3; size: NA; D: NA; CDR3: ASSQDVGESKNIQY
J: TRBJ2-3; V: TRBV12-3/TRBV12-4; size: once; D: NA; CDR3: ASTLAADAQY
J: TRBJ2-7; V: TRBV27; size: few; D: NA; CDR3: ASSLSRGSELFYERY
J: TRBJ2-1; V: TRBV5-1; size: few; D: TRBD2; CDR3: ASSLSAGGLYNEQF
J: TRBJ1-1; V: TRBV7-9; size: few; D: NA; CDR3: ASSFGASNTEAF
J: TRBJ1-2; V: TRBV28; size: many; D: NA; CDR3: ASSLQDGYT
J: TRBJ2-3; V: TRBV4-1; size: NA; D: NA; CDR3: ASSRLTRGYTDTQY
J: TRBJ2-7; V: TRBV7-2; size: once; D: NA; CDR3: ASSLIDWGEQY
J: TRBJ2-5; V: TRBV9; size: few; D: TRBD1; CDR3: ASSVVPEQGGGEQY
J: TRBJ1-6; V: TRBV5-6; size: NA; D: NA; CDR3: ASSSPGQGTYNSPLH
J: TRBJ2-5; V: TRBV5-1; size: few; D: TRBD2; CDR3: ASSASGGSQETQY
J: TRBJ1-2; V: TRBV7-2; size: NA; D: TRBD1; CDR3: ASSGWGQTYGYT
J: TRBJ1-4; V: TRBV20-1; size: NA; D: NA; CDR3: SAPPGGNEKLF